This T cell receptor (beta chain) was identified in a study of blood T cell repertoires in COVID-19. This CDR3 comprises 16 residues. The germline V gene encodes CDR1 SGDLS and CDR2 YYNGEE. Losses at the gene ends were 3 bases for V and 7 bases for J; bases not matched to a gene: 13. The assay was immunoSEQ multiplex PCR, and TCRdb's table has in-frame clones only and misses some. The sample has 150,000 to 200,000 clones, approximately 81% seen once. This receptor was obtained from a woman aged 45-65 years with COVID-19, enrolled during active disease. This chain joins TRBV9 and TRBJ1-2; TRBD1 agrees at 9 bases. The specimen sequenced was peripheral blood. Here the CDR3 reads CASSAGTGKSWGGYTF. The CDR3 DNA reads TGTGCCAGCAGCGCTGGGACAGGGAAAAGCTGGGGTGGCTACACCTTC. The complete variable domain, with remaining parts taken from reference TRBV9 and TRBJ1-2, reads DSGVTQTPKHLITATGQRVTLRCSPRSGDLSVYWYQQSLDQGLQFLIQYYNGEERAKGNILERFSAQQFPDLHSELNLSSLELGDSALYFCASSAGTGKSWGGYTFGSGTRLTVV.